This T cell receptor (beta chain) appears in the sequencing data of a study of spatial heterogeneity in lung cancer. Study context: The donors comprised roughly 71 untreated early-stage non-small cell lung cancer patients.

Germline lookup yields CDR1 KGHDR and CDR2 SFDVKD. V shed 7 bases, J shed 3 bases, and the junction held 13 bases outside the gene matches. This CDR3 comprises 19 residues. As for time point: blood at routine non-recurrence follow-up after resection. This clonotype was seen ten or more times. Each CDR3 protein is one row after TCRdb ran MiXCR on the 5' RACE reads. The table shows about 70,000 distinct CDR3 sequences, with roughly 8.9% occurring only once. This sample comprised PBMCs, obtained at follow-up. The chain combines TRBV24-1 with TRBJ2-1; TRBD2 agrees at 14 bases. The TCR sequence derives from a female donor with early-stage non-small cell lung cancer. CDR3 protein: CATSGTSGRGWASYNEQFF. In nucleotides, the CDR3 is TGTGCCACCAGCGGGACTAGCGGGAGAGGCTGGGCAAGCTACAATGAGCAGTTCTTC.